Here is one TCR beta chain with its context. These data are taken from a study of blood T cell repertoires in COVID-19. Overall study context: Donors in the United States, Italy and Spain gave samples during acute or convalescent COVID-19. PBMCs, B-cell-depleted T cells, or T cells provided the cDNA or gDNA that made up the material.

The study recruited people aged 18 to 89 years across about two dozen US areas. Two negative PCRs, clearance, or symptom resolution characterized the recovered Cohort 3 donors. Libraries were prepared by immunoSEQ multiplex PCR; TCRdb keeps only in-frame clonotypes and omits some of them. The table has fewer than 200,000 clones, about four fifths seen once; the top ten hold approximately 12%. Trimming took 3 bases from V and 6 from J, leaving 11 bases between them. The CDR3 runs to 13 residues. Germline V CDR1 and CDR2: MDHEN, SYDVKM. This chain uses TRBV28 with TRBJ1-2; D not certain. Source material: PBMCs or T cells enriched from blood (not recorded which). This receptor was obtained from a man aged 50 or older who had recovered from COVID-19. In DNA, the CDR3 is TGTGCCAGCAGTTTGAGCGGGGATCATGGCTACACCTTC. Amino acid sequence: CASSLSGDHGYTF.